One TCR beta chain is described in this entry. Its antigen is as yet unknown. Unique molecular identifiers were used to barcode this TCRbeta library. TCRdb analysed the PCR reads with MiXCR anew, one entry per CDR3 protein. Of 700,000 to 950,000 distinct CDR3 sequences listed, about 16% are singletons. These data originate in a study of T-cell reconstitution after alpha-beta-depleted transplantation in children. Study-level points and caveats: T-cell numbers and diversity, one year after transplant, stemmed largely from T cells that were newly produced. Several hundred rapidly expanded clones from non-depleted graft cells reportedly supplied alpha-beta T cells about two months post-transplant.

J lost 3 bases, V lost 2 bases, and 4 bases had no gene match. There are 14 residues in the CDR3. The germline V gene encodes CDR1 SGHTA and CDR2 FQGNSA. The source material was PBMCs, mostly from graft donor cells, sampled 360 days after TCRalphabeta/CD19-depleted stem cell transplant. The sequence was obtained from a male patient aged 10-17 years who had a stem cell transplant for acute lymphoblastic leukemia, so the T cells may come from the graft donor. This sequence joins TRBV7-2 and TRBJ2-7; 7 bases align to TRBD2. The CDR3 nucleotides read TGTGCCAGCAGCTTATCCCCTAGCGGCTACGAGCAGTACTTC. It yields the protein CASSLSPSGYEQYF.